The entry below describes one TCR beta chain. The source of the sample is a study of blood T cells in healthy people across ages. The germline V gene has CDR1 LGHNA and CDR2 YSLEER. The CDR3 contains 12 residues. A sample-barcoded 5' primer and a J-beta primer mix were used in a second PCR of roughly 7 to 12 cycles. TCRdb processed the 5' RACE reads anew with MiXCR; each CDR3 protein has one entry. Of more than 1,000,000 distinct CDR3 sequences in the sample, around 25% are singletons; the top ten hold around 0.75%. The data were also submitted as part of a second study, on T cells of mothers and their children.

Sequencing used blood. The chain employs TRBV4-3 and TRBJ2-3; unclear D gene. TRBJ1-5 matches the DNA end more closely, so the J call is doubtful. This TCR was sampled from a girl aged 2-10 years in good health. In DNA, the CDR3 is TGCGCCAGCAGCCAAGATCTTAATACGCAGCATTTT. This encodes CASSQDLNTQHF.